This TCR beta chain was identified during a study of glioma-infiltrating T cells after dendritic cell vaccination. Overall study context: Glioblastoma patients came from Phase I and II dendritic cell vaccination trials.

Time point described: after dendritic cell vaccination, including at tumor progression/relapse. No glioblastoma patient carried an isocitrate dehydrogenase mutation. TCRB CDR3 was amplified from 2 ug genomic DNA or less. Using immunoSEQ multiplex PCR, the repertoire was profiled, and TCRdb retains in-frame clones only, with some absent. This table has tens of thousands of clones, about 84% appearing once. The length of the CDR3 is 15 residues. V was shortened by 3 bases and J by 1 base, with 12 bases between the two germline ends. Germline CDR1 and CDR2: SNHLY and FYNNEI. The sequences come from blood, collected after dendritic cell vaccination. This rearrangement joins TRBV2 to TRBJ2-5; D is perhaps TRBD1 (6 bases). The sequence was obtained from a human donor with glioblastoma. The CDR3, as DNA: TGTGCCAGCAGTGATTTACAGGGATCCCAAGAGACCCAGTACTTC. Its translation is CASSDLQGSQETQYF.